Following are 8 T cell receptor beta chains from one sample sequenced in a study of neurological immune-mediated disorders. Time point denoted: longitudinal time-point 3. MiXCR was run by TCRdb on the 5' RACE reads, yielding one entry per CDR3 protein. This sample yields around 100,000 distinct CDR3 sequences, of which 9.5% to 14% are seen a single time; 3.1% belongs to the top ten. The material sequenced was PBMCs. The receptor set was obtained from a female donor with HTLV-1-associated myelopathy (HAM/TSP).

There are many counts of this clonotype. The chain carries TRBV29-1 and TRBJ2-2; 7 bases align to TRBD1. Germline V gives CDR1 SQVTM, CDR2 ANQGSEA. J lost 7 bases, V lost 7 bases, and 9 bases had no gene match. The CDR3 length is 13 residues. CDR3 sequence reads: CSAQTGTHGELFF. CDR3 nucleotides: TGCAGCGCTCAGACAGGGACCCACGGGGAGCTGTTTTTT.

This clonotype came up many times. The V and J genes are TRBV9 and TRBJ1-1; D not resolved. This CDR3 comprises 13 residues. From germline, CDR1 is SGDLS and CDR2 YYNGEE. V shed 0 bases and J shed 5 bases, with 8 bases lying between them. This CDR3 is CASSVALETEAFF. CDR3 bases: TGTGCCAGCAGCGTAGCGCTAGAAACTGAAGCTTTCTTT.

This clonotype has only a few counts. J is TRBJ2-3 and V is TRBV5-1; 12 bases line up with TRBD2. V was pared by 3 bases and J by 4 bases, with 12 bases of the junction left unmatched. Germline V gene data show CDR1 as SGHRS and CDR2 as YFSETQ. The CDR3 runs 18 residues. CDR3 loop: CASSSARSSGGAADTQYF. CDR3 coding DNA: TGCGCCAGCAGCTCGGCTCGATCTAGCGGGGGGGCCGCAGATACGCAGTATTTT.

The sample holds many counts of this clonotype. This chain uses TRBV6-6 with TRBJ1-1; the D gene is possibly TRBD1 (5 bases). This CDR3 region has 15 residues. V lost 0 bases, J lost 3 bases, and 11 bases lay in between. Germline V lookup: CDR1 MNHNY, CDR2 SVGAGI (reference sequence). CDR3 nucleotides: TGTGCCAGCAGTTACTCAGGGGACGGCGACACTGAAGCTTTCTTT. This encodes CASSYSGDGDTEAFF.

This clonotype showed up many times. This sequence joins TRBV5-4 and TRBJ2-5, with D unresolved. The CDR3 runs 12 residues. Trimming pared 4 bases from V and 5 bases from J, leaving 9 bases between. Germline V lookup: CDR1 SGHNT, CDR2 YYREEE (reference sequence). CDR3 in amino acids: CASSPVGETQYF. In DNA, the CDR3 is TGTGCCAGCAGCCCCGTGGGGGAGACCCAGTACTTC.

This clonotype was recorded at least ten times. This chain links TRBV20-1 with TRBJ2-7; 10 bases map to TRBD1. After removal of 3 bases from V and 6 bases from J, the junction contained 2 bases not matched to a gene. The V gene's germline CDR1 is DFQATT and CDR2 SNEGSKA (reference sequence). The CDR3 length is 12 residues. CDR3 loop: CSASDRGPEQYF. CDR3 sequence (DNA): TGCAGTGCTAGCGACAGGGGGCCCGAGCAGTACTTC.

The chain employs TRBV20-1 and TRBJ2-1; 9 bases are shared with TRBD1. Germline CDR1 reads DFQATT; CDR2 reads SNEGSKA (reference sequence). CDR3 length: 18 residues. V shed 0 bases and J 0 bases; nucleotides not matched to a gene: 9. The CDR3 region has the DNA TGCAGTGCTAGAGATTTTCGGGGACAGGGAGGCTCCTACAATGAGCAGTTCTTC. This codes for CSARDFRGQGGSYNEQFF.

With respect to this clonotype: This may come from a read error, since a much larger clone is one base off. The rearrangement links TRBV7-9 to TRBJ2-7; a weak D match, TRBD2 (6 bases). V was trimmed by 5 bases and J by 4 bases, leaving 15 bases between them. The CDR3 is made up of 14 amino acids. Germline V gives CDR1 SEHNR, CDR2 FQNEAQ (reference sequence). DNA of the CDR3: TGTGCCAGCAGCCCAGCGGGCAGAATATACGAGCAGTACTTC. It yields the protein CASSPAGRIYEQYF.